This T cell receptor beta chain is drawn from a study of shared clonotypes between healthy human individuals. Study overall: The composition of the donors was a couple of women and a few men aged 18 to 49. Each donor's CD8 memory used one plate, CD8 naive two, each CD4 subset three.

This clone was seen a few times. Its antigen remains unknown. Study-level findings and limits: Researchers found naive subsets generally carried larger estimated richness than memory subsets.

The CDR3 covers 15 residues. Germline V lookup: CDR1 SNHLY, CDR2 FYNNEI. The trim removed 7 bases at V and 1 base at J, leaving 4 bases unmatched. The assay was immunoSEQ multiplex PCR, and TCRdb's table has in-frame clones only and misses some. The sample consists of roughly 1,100,000 clones, more than 65% of them appearing once. All donors qualified as healthy HIV-negative adults and had experienced no recent acute infections or vaccinations. The sample was memory CD4+ T cells sorted from blood. Subset defined: CD45RA-negative fraction. The genes are TRBV2 and TRBJ2-2; 9 bases agree with TRBD2. The receptor was derived from a man younger than 35 in good health. The CDR3 DNA sequence: TGTGCCAGCAAGGGTAGCGGGGGGAACACCGGGGAGCTGTTTTTT. Protein: CASKGSGGNTGELFF.